This T cell receptor (beta chain) originates from a study of cytotoxic CD8 clonotypes in ibrutinib-treated CLL. Overall study findings and caveats: Patients showed higher baseline clonality than age-matched healthy donors, and it tracked circulating CD8+ T-cell counts.

Repertoires were generated with immunoSEQ multiplex PCR, while TCRdb's copy carries only in-frame clones and drops some. The sample records about 200,000 clones, over 60% being singletons. The J segment lost 4 bases and the V segment lost 1 base, leaving 6 bases of the junction unmatched. CDR1 MDHEN and CDR2 SYDVKM come from the germline V gene. This CDR3 region has 15 residues. This clone was counted between two and nine times. Antigen specificity is unknown. This specimen consisted of PBMCs, obtained after 24 months of ibrutinib treatment. The sequence was obtained from a human donor with chronic lymphocytic leukemia. The genes are TRBV28 and TRBJ1-2; 7 nucleotides match TRBD1. CDR3 nucleotides: TGTGCCAGCAGTTTATTACAGGGGCCCGGCTATGGCTACACCTTC. This translates into CASSLLQGPGYGYTF.